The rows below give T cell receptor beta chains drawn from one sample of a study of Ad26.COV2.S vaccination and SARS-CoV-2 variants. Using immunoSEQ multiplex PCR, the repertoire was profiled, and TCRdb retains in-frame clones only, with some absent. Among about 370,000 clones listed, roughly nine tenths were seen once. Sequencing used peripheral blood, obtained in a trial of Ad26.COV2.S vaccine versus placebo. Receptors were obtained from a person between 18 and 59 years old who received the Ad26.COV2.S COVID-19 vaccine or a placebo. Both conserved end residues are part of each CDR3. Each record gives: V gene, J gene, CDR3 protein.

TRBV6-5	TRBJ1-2	CASSLDSNYGYTF
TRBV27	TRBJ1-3	CASSAREAGNTIYF
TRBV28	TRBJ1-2	CASSLYLNYGYTF
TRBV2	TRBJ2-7	CASSAQGREQYF
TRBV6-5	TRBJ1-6	CASRLDRGPSPLHF
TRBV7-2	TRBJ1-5	CASTAQGGINQPQHF
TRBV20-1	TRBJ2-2	CSASRQVATGELFF
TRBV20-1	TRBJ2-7	CSAKVSYEQYF
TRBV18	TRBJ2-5	CASSKELAGQETQYF
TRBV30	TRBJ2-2	CAWSPSGTGELFF
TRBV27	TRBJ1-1	CASSLSGQGPTEAFF
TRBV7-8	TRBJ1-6	CASSQVDSPLHF
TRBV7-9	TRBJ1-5	CASSPGQSAPQHF
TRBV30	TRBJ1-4	CAWSPDREVEKLFF
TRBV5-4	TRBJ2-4	CASSFGILAKNIQYF
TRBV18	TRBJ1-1	CASSILGTGGASTEAFF
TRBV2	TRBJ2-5	CASSEGGETQYF